This T cell receptor beta chain was identified in a study of TIL therapy for anti-PD-1-resistant metastatic lung cancer. Study-level information: Patients then received nivolumab; progressors got lymphodepletion, TIL and IL-2. Half of patients were current or former smokers.

Time point in this sample: pre-treatment sample, taken before nivolumab and TIL therapy. The libraries were made with immunoSEQ v3. Libraries were sequenced to 2 million or so read pairs (survey) or roughly 4.5-6.5 million (deep). Sequencing was performed with immunoSEQ multiplex PCR; in TCRdb, only in-frame clones are kept and a portion is missing. The sample carries approximately 45,000 clones, about 80% recorded once. About this clone: What it binds is unknown.

J lost 10 bases, V lost 4 bases, and 9 bases had no gene match. This CDR3 is 15 amino acids long. Germline V gene sequence: CDR1 SGHNT, CDR2 YYREEE (reference sequence). Study-level results: The baseline peripheral repertoire was partially replaced by infused TIL clonotypes that later decayed.

The sample consisted of blood, taken at baseline. The V gene is TRBV5-4, the J gene TRBJ2-1, with 12 bases that match TRBD2. The receptor comes from a man between 65 and 79 years old with non-small cell lung cancer. The CDR3 DNA reads as TGTGCCAGCAGCCAGACTAGCGGGAGATCGGCCGAGCAGTTCTTC. Its protein product is CASSQTSGRSAEQFF.